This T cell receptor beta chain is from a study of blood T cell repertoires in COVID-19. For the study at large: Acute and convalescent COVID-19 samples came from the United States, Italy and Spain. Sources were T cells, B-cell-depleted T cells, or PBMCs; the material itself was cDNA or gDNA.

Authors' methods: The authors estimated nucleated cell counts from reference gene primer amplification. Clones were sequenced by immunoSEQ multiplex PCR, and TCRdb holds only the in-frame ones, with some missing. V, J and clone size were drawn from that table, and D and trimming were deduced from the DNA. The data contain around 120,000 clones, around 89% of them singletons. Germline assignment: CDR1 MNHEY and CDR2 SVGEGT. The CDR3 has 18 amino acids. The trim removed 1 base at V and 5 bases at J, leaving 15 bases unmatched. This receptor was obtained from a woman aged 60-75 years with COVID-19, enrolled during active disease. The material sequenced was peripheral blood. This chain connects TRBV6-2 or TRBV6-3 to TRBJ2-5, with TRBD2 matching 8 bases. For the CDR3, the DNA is TGTGCCAGCAGTTACTTGGCTGCGGGGGGTTCTCATTGGGAGACCCAGTACTTC. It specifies CASSYLAAGGSHWETQYF.